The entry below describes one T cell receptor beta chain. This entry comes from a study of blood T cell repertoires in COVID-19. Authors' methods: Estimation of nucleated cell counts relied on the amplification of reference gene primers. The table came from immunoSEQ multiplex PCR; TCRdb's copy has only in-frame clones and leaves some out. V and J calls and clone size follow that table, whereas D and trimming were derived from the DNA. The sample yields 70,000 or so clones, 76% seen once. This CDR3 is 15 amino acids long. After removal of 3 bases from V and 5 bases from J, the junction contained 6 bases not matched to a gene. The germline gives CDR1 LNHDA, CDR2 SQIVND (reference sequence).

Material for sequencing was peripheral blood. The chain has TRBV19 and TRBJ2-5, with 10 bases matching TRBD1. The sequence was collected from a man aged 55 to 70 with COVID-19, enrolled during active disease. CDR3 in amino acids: CASSMTGGVLETQYF. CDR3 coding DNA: TGTGCCAGTAGTATGACAGGGGGCGTACTGGAGACCCAGTACTTC.